The 14 T cell receptor beta chains presented below share a single source sample, sequenced in a study of T cell responses to AZD1222 COVID-19 vaccine. Repertoires were generated with immunoSEQ multiplex PCR, while TCRdb's copy carries only in-frame clones and drops some. The sample contains 150,000 to 250,000 clones, about 93% of which appear only once. Sequenced here: peripheral blood, sampled 28 days after the second AZD1222 dose. The receptors derive from an adult who received the AZD1222 COVID-19 vaccine.

This clone appeared a single time. This sequence joins TRBV5-6 and TRBJ2-7, with D possibly TRBD1 on 5 matching bases. CDR1 and CDR2 (germline): SGHDT, YYEEEE. V was cut by 0 bases and J by 6 bases, with 10 bases left in between. The CDR3 runs to 13 residues. CDR3: CASSLAGRVEQYF. Here the CDR3 DNA reads TGTGCCAGCAGCTTGGCGGGCAGGGTCGAGCAGTACTTC.

This clone came up a few times. V and J are TRBV3-1 (or the pseudogene TRBV3-2) and TRBJ1-5; D unresolved. CDR3 size: 17 residues. V shed 4 bases and J shed 4 bases, with 20 bases lying between them. Per the germline V gene, CDR1 is LGHDT and CDR2 is YNNKEL (reference sequence). CDR3 sequence (DNA): TGTGCCAGCAGCCGGGGTGGGTACAGCGAAGGGAATCAGCCCCAGCATTTT. Protein: CASSRGGYSEGNQPQHF.

The V call is TRBV5-1, the J call TRBJ1-2; D is perhaps TRBD1 (5 bases). With 0 bases removed from V and 8 bases from J, the gap between germline ends came to 8 bases. Germline loops: CDR1 SGHRS, CDR2 YFSETQ. The CDR3 is made up of 12 amino acids. The CDR3 DNA reads as TGCGCCAGCAGCTTGGGAGGGGACGGCTACACCTTC. It encodes CASSLGGDGYTF.

The gene calls are TRBV25-1 and TRBJ2-5, with D possibly matching TRBD1 (5 bases). Germline V gene sequence: CDR1 MGHDK, CDR2 SYGVNS. The length of the CDR3 is 13 residues. Trimming took off 4 bases at V and 5 bases at J, with 11 bases between the two ends. CDR3: CASSVQGVETQYF. The DNA for the CDR3 is TGTGCCAGCAGTGTCCAGGGTGTGGAGACCCAGTACTTC.

This chain uses TRBV6-5 with TRBJ1-5; D not resolved. The ends were cut back, 8 bases at V and 2 bases at J, with 16 bases in the middle. Germline V gene data show CDR1 as MNHEY and CDR2 as SVGAGI. The CDR3 is 15 residues long. The chain's CDR3 is CASARSPYRNQPQHF. The CDR3 region has the DNA TGTGCCAGCGCCCGTTCCCCGTACCGCAATCAGCCCCAGCATTTT.

The V and J genes are TRBV7-8 and TRBJ2-7; TRBD1 aligns across 9 bases. After removal of 5 bases from V and 2 bases from J, the junction contained 7 bases not matched to a gene. Germline V gene data show CDR1 as SGHVS and CDR2 as FQNEAQ. The CDR3 runs 15 residues. For the CDR3, the DNA is TGTGCCAGCAGCCCAGGCCGGACAGGGGCCTACGAGCAGTACTTC. Its translation is CASSPGRTGAYEQYF.

The chain links TRBV6-5 to TRBJ1-1; the D is unclear. V gave up 6 bases and J gave up 1 base, with 9 bases separating them. The CDR3 covers 13 residues. CDR1 and CDR2 (germline): MNHEY, SVGAGI. The CDR3, as DNA: TGTGCCAGCAGAAGGTCACAGAACACTGAAGCTTTCTTT. Amino acids: CASRRSQNTEAFF.

The V gene is TRBV14, the J gene TRBJ2-3, with TRBD2 identical over 10 bases. The length of the CDR3 is 16 residues. Germline CDR1 and CDR2: SGHDN and FVKESK. J was trimmed by 2 bases and V by 3 bases; bases with no gene match: 5. The CDR3 DNA reads as TGTGCCAGCAGCCAGATACTAGCGGGGCCCACAGATACGCAGTATTTT. Protein: CASSQILAGPTDTQYF.

V usage is TRBV5-1 and J usage is TRBJ2-1, with TRBD2 matching over 14 bases. The CDR3 has 18 residues. Germline lookup yields CDR1 SGHRS and CDR2 YFSETQ. J lost 8 bases, V lost 4 bases, and 14 bases had no gene match. The CDR3 DNA follows: TGCGCCAGCAGCGTCCCCGGGACTAGCGGGGGAAGAATCTATGAGCAGTTCTTC. Translated: CASSVPGTSGGRIYEQFF.

The CDR3 region has the DNA TGTGCCAGCTCTACCTACCAAGAGACCCAGTACTTC. It encodes CASSTYQETQYF. The rearrangement uses TRBV6-5 and TRBJ2-5; no firm D call. Germline V gives CDR1 MNHEY, CDR2 SVGAGI. The CDR3 extends over 12 amino acids. Trimming took off 8 bases at V and 0 bases at J, with 7 bases between the two ends.

J is TRBJ1-3 and V is TRBV6-5; D perhaps matches TRBD1 (6 bases). The germline CDR1 and CDR2 sequences are MNHEY and SVGAGI. This CDR3 is built from 16 residues. Trimming took 0 bases from V and 6 from J, leaving 15 bases between them. This chain's CDR3 is CASSYSMSGQKNTIYF. The CDR3, as DNA: TGTGCCAGCAGTTACTCGATGTCGGGACAAAAAAACACCATATATTTT.

The chain uses TRBV6-2 or TRBV6-3 and TRBJ1-6; D not resolved. The germline V gene encodes CDR1 MNHEY and CDR2 SVGEGT. This CDR3 region has 14 residues. V was pared by 6 bases and J by 8 bases, with 14 bases between. In DNA, the CDR3 is TGTGCCAGCAGCCCCAGGCGGTCCGATTCACCCCTCCACTTT. Encoded protein: CASSPRRSDSPLHF.

This chain uses TRBV19 with TRBJ1-4, with D perhaps TRBD1 (5 bases). Germline V gene data show CDR1 as LNHDA and CDR2 as SQIVND (reference sequence). There are 15 residues in the CDR3. V lost 5 bases and J 8 bases, leaving 18 bases between the germline ends. CDR3 sequence reads: CASSPRGRGVEKLFF. DNA for the CDR3: TGTGCCAGTAGTCCGCGGGGGAGAGGAGTCGAAAAACTGTTTTTT.

The chain combines TRBV25-1 with TRBJ1-2; no clear D gene. Looked up from germline, CDR1 is MGHDK and CDR2 is SYGVNS. The germline V and J ends were trimmed by 4 bases and 6 bases, with 9 bases remaining between them. There are 12 residues in the CDR3. The CDR3 reads CASSGNSHGYTF. As DNA, the CDR3 is TGTGCCAGCAGTGGAAACAGCCATGGCTACACCTTC.